This entry is about one TCR beta chain. This sample stems from a study of T-cell reconstitution after alpha-beta-depleted transplantation in children. CDR3 length: 17 residues. Germline CDR1 and CDR2: SNHLY and FYNNEI. After removal of 4 bases from V and 2 bases from J, the junction contained 8 bases not matched to a gene. TCRbeta library preparation incorporated unique molecular identifiers. TCRdb fed the PCR reads into MiXCR, producing one record per CDR3 protein. The sample lists about 980,000 distinct CDR3 sequences; about 29% were seen once. This chain connects TRBV2 to TRBJ2-3, with TRBD2 matching 11 bases. The material was PBMCs, mostly from graft donor cells, obtained 360 days after TCRalphabeta/CD19-depleted stem cell transplant. The TCR originated in a boy younger than two who had a stem cell transplant for SCID, so the T cells may come from the graft donor. The CDR3 sequence is CASSAPTSGGLTDTQYF. In DNA form, the CDR3 reads TGTGCCAGCAGTGCACCCACTAGCGGGGGTCTCACAGATACGCAGTATTTT. The full variable domain, in which reference TRBV2 and TRBJ2-3 provide the parts outside the CDR3, is EPEVTQTPSHQVTQMGQEVILRCVPISNHLYFYWYRQILGQKVEFLVSFYNNEISEKSEIFDDQFSVERPDGSNFTLKIRSTKLEDSAMYFCASSAPTSGGLTDTQYFGPGTRLTVL.